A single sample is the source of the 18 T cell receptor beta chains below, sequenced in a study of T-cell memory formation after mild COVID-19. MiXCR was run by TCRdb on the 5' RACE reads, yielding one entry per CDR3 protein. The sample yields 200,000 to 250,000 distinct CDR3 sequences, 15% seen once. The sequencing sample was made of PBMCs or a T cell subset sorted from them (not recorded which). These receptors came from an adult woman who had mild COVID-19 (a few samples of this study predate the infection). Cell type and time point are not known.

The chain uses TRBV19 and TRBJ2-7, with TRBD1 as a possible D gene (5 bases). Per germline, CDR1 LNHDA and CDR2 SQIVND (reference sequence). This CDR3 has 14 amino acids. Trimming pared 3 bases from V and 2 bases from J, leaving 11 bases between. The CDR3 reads CASSIQGRTYEQYF. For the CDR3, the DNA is TGTGCCAGTAGTATCCAGGGCAGAACCTACGAGCAGTACTTC.

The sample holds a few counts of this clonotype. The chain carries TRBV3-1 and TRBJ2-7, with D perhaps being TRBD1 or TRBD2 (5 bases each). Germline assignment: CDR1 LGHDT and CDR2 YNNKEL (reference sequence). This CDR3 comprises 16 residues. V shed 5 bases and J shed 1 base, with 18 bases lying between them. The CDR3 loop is CASSLRRERASYEQYF. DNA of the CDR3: TGTGCCAGCAGCTTACGCAGGGAGCGCGCATCCTACGAGCAGTACTTC.

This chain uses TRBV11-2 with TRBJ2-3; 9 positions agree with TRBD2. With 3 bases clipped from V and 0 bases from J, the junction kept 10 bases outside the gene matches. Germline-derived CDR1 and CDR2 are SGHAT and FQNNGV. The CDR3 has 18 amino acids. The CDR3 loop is CASSFTTAAGGSTDTQYF. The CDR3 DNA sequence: TGTGCCAGCAGCTTTACCACCGCGGCGGGAGGGAGCACAGATACGCAGTATTTT. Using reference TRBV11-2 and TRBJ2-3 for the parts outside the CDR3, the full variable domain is EAGVAQSPRYKIIEKRQSVAFWCNPISGHATLYWYQQILGQGPKLLIQFQNNGVVDDSQLPKDRFSAERLKGVDSTLKIQPAKLEDSAVYLCASSFTTAAGGSTDTQYFGPGTRLTVL.

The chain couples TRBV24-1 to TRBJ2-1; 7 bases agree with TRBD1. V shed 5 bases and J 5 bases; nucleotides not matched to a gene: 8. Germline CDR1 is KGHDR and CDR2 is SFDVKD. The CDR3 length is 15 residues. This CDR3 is CATSVEGALDNEQFF. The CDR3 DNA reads TGTGCCACCAGTGTAGAGGGGGCCTTGGACAATGAGCAGTTCTTC.

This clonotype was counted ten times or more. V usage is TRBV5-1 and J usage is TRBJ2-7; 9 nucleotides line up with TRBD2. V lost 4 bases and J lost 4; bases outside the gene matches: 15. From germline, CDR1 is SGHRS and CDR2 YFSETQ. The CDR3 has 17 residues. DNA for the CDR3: TGCGCCAGCAGCAGAGACCCAGGGACTAGCAGAAGATACGAGCAGTACTTC. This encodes CASSRDPGTSRRYEQYF.

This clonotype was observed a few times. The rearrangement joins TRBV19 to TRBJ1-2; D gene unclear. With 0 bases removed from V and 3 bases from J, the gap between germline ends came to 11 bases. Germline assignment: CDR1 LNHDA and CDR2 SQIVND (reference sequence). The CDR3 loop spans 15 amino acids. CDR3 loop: CASSIDRQRHYGYTF. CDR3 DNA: TGTGCCAGTAGTATAGATCGTCAGAGACACTATGGCTACACCTTC.

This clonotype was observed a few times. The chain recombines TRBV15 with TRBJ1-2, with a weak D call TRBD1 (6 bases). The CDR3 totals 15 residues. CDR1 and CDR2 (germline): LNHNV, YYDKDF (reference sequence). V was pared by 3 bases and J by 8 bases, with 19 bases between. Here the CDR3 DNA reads TGTGCCACCAGCAGGGGACACCAAGCAATAGGGGGCTACACCTTC. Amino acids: CATSRGHQAIGGYTF.

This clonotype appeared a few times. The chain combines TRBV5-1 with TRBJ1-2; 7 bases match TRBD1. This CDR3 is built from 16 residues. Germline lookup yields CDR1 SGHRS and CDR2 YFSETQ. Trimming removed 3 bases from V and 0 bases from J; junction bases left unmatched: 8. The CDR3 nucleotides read TGCGCCAGCAGCTCGCGATGGACAGGCCCTAACTATGGCTACACCTTC. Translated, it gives CASSSRWTGPNYGYTF.

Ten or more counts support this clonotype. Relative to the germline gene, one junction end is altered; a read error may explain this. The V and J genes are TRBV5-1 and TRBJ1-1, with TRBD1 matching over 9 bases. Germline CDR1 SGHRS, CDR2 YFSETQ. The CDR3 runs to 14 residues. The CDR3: CASSWGQGNTEAFF. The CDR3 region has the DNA TGTGCCAGCAGTTGGGGACAGGGAAACACTGAAGCTTTCTTT. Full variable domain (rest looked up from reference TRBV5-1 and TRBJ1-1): KAGVTQTPRYLIKTRGQQVTLSCSPISGHRSVSWYQQTPGQGLQFLFEYFSETQRNKGNFPGRFSGRQFSNSRSEMNVSTLELGDSALYLCASSWGQGNTEAFFGQGTRLTVV.

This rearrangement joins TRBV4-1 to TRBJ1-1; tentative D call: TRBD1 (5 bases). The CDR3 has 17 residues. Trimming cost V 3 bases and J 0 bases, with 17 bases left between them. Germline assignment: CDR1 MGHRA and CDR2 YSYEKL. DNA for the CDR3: TGCGCCAGCAGCCACCGGCTAGGGGTCAGTCTGAACACTGAAGCTTTCTTT. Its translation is CASSHRLGVSLNTEAFF.

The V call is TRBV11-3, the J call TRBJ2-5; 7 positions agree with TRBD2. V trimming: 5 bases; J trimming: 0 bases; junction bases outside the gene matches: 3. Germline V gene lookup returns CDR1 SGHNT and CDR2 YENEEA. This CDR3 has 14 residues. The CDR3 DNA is TGTGCCAGCAGCCCCGGGACTAACCAAGAGACCCAGTACTTC. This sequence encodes CASSPGTNQETQYF.

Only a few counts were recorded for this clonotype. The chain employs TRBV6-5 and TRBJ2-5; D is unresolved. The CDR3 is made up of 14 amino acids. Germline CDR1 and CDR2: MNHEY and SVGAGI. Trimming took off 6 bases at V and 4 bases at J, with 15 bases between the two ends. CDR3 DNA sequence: TGTGCCAGCAGGACGGTGAGATCGGGAGAGACCCAGTACTTC. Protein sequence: CASRTVRSGETQYF.

Here the CDR3 DNA reads TGTGCCAGCAGCTCCAACTATATCGGCGAGCAGTTCTTC. Translation gives CASSSNYIGEQFF. The rearrangement joins TRBV7-8 to TRBJ2-1; no firm D call. Trimming stripped 4 bases from V and 10 bases from J, with 14 bases between. This CDR3 is 13 amino acids long. The germline V gene has CDR1 SGHVS and CDR2 FQNEAQ.

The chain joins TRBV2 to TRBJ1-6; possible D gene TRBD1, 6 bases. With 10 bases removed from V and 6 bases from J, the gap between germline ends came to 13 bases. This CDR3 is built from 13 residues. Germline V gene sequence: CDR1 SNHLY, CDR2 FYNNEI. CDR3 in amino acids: CATPRGSNSPLHF. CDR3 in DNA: TGTGCCACCCCCAGGGGTTCTAATTCACCCCTCCACTTT. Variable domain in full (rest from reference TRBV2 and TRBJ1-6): EPEVTQTPSHQVTQMGQEVILRCVPISNHLYFYWYRQILGQKVEFLVSFYNNEISEKSEIFDDQFSVERPDGSNFTLKIRSTKLEDSAMYFCATPRGSNSPLHFGNGTRLTVT.

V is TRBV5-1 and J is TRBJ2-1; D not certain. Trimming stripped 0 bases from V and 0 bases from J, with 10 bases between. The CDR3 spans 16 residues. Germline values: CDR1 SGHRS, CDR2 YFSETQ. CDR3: CASSLGARSSYNEQFF. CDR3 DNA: TGCGCCAGCAGCTTGGGGGCAAGGAGCTCCTACAATGAGCAGTTCTTC.

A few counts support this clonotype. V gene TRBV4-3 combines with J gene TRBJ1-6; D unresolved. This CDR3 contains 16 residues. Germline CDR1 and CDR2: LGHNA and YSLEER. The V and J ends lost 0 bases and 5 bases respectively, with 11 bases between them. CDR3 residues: CASSQDFLLNNSPLHF. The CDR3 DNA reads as TGCGCCAGCAGCCAAGATTTCTTGCTGAATAATTCACCCCTCCACTTT.

The CDR3 region has the DNA TGTGCCAGCAGCCCTCCGACAGCAAACTATAATTCACCCCTCCACTTT. It yields the protein CASSPPTANYNSPLHF. This chain joins TRBV6-6 and TRBJ1-6, with D possibly being TRBD1 (5 bases). This CDR3 has 16 residues. V shed 6 bases and J shed 3 bases, with 15 bases lying between them. Germline CDR1 reads MNHNY; CDR2 reads SVGAGI (reference sequence).

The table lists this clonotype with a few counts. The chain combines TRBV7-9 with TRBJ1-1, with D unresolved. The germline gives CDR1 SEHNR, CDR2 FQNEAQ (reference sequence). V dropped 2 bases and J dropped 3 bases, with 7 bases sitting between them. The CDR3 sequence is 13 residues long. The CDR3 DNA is TGTGCCAGCAGCTTATACAGCCACACTGAAGCTTTCTTT. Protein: CASSLYSHTEAFF.